The entry below gives a single TCR beta chain sequence along with its context. Germline assignment: CDR1 SGHNT and CDR2 YYREEE (reference sequence). After removal of 2 bases from V and 3 bases from J, the junction contained 0 bases not matched to a gene. The CDR3 sequence is 13 residues long. As handled by the study authors: Reference gene primer amplification yielded estimated nucleated cell counts. Some clones are missing from TCRdb's copy, which holds only in-frame ones; the method was immunoSEQ multiplex PCR. The DNA gave D and trimming, while V, J and clone size come from that table. Of 150,000 to 200,000 clones detected, roughly 87% appear once; the ten largest clones hold roughly 21%. The sample originates from a study of blood T cell repertoires in COVID-19. The overall study: The United States, Italy and Spain were the sources of the acute and convalescent COVID-19 samples.

Source material: peripheral blood. The TCR originated in a man in his sixties with active or convalescent COVID-19. The rearrangement links TRBV5-4 to TRBJ2-5, with TRBD1 matching 8 bases. CDR3 nucleotide sequence: TGTGCCAGCAGCTTACAGGGGGAAGAGACCCAGTACTTC. Protein sequence: CASSLQGEETQYF.